This T cell receptor (beta chain) stems from a study of shared T cell receptors in the human thymus. V shed 4 bases, J shed 4 bases, and the junction held 9 bases outside the gene matches. This CDR3 has 15 amino acids. Germline V gene data show CDR1 as SGHNT and CDR2 as YYREEE (reference sequence). Using immunoSEQ multiplex PCR, the repertoire was profiled, and TCRdb retains in-frame clones only, with some absent. The table lists over 450,000 clones, about 84% of them singletons. These data also featured in a second study, about human thymus T cells. That work contributes: Corrective cardiac surgery supplied the resected thymus tissue.

The chain uses TRBV5-4 and TRBJ2-5; 8 nucleotides match TRBD1. The sample comprised thymocytes. The receptor comes from a boy under three years old with a congenital heart defect. The CDR3 is CASSMTGAWGETQYF. DNA for the CDR3: TGTGCCAGCAGCATGACAGGGGCGTGGGGAGAGACCCAGTACTTC. Looking up the rest from reference TRBV5-4 and TRBJ2-5 gives the full variable domain: ETGVTQSPTHLIKTRGQQVTLRCSSQSGHNTVSWYQQALGQGPQFIFQYYREEENGRGNFPPRFSGLQFPNYSSELNVNALELDDSALYLCASSMTGAWGETQYFGPGTRLLVL.